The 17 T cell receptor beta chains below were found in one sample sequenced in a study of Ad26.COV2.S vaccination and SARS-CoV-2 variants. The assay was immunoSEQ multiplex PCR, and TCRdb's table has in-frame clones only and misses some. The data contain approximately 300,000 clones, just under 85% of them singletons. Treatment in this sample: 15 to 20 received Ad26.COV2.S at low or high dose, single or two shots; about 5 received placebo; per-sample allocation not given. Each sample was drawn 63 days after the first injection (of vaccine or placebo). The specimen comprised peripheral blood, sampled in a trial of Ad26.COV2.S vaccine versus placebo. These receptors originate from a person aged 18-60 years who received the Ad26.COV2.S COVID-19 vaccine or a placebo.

The CDR3 spells CASSPLRGSSYGYTF. The CDR3 bases are TGTGCCAGCAGCCCGTTAAGAGGGAGCTCCTATGGCTACACCTTC. The chain recombines TRBV3-1 (or the pseudogene TRBV3-2) with TRBJ1-2; the D is unclear. The CDR3 length is 15 residues. The germline V gene encodes CDR1 LGHDT and CDR2 YNNKEL (reference sequence). V was trimmed by 4 bases and J by 4 bases, leaving 16 bases between them.

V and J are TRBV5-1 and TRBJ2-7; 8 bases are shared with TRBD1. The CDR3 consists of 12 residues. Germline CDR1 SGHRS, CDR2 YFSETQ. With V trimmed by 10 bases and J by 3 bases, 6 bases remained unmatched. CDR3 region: CASQGAGYEQYF. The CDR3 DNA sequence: TGCGCCTCCCAGGGGGCGGGCTACGAGCAGTACTTC.

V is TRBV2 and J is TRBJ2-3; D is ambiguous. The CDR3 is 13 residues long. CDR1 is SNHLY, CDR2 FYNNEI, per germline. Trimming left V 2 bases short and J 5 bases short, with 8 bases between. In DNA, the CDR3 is TGTGCCAGCAGTGAAATGACAAGAGATACGCAGTATTTT. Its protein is CASSEMTRDTQYF.

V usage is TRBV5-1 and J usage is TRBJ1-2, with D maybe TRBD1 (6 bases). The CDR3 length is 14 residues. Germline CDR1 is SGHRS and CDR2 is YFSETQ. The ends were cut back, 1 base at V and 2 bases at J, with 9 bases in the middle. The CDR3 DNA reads TGCGCCAGCAGCTTGACAGGGTTGAACTATGGCTACACCTTC. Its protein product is CASSLTGLNYGYTF.

In nucleotides, the CDR3 is TGTGCCAGCAGCCACCCGAACGGGGTAAACTATGGCTACACCTTC. This translates into CASSHPNGVNYGYTF. This chain links TRBV4-2 with TRBJ1-2; the D is unclear. The germline V gene has CDR1 LGHNA and CDR2 YNFKEQ. The V gene lost 3 bases and the J gene lost 2 bases, with 13 bases spanning the gap. The CDR3 loop spans 15 amino acids.

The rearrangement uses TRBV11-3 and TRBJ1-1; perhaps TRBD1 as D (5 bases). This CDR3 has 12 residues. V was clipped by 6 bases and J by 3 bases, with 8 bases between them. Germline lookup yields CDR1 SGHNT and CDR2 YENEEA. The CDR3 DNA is TGTGCCAGCAGACAAGGGGACACTGAAGCTTTCTTT. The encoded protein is CASRQGDTEAFF.

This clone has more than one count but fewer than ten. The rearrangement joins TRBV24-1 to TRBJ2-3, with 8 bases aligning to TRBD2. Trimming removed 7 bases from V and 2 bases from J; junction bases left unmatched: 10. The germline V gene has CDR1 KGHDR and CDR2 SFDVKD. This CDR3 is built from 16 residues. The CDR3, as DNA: TGTGCCACCAGCGAGAGCCGGGGGGGCCTCACAGATACGCAGTATTTT. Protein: CATSESRGGLTDTQYF.

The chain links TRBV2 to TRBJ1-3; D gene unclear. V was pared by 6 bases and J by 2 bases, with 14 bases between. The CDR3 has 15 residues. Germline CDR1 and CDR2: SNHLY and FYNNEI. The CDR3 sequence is CASRTSGIPGNTIYF. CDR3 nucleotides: TGTGCCAGCAGAACGAGTGGGATTCCTGGAAACACCATATATTTT.

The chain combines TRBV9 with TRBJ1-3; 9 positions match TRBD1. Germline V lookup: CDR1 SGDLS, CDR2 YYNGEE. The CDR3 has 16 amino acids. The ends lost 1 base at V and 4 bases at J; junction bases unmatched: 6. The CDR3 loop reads CASSVQQGAVGNTIYF. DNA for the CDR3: TGTGCCAGCAGCGTACAACAGGGGGCGGTGGGAAACACCATATATTTT.

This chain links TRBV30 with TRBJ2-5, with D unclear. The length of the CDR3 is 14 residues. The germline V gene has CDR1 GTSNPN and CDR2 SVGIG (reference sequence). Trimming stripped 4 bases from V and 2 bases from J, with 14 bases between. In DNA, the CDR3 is TGTGCCTGGAATGGGGATGAGGCGCAAGAGACCCAGTACTTC. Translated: CAWNGDEAQETQYF.

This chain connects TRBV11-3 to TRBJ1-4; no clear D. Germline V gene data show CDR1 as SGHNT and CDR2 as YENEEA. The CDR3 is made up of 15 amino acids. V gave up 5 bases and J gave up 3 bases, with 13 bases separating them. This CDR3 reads CASSISSRPNEKLFF. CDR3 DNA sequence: TGTGCCAGCAGCATAAGTAGTCGGCCTAATGAAAAACTGTTTTTT.

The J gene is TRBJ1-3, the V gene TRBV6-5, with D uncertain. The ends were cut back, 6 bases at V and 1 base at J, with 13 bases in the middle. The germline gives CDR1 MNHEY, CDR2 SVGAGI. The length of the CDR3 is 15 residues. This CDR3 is CASRRQRSSGNTIYF. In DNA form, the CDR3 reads TGTGCCAGCAGACGACAAAGGTCTTCTGGAAACACCATATATTTT.

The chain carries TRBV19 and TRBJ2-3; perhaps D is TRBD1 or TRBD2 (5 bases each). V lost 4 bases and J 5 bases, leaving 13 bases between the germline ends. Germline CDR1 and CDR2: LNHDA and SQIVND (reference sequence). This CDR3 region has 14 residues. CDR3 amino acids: CASSTGATQDTQYF. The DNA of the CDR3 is TGTGCCAGTAGTACCGGGGCTACTCAAGATACGCAGTATTTT.

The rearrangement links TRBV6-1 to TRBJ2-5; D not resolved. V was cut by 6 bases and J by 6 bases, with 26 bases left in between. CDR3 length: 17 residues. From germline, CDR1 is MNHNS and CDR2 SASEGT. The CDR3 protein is CASREYQGRVIQQTQYF. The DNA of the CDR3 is TGTGCCAGCAGGGAATATCAAGGTCGGGTAATTCAGCAGACCCAGTACTTC.

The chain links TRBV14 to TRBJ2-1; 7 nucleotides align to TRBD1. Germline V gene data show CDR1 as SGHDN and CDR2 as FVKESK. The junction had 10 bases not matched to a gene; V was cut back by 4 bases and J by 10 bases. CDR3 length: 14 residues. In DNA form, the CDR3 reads TGTGCCAGCAGCCTGAGGGGGCAGAAAAGAGAGCAGTTCTTC. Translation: CASSLRGQKREQFF.

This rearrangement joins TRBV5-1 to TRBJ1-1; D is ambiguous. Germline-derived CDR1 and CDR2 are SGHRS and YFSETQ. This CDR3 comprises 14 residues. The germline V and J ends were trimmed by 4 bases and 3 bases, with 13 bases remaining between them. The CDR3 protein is CASSKDPEYTEAFF. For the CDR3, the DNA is TGCGCCAGCAGCAAGGATCCAGAATACACTGAAGCTTTCTTT.

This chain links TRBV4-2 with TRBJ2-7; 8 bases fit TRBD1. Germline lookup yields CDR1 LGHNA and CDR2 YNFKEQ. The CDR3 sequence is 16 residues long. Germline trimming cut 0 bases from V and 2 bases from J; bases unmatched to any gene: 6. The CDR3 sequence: CASSQEGGQVTYEQYF. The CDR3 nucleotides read TGTGCCAGCAGCCAAGAAGGGGGACAGGTGACCTACGAGCAGTACTTC.